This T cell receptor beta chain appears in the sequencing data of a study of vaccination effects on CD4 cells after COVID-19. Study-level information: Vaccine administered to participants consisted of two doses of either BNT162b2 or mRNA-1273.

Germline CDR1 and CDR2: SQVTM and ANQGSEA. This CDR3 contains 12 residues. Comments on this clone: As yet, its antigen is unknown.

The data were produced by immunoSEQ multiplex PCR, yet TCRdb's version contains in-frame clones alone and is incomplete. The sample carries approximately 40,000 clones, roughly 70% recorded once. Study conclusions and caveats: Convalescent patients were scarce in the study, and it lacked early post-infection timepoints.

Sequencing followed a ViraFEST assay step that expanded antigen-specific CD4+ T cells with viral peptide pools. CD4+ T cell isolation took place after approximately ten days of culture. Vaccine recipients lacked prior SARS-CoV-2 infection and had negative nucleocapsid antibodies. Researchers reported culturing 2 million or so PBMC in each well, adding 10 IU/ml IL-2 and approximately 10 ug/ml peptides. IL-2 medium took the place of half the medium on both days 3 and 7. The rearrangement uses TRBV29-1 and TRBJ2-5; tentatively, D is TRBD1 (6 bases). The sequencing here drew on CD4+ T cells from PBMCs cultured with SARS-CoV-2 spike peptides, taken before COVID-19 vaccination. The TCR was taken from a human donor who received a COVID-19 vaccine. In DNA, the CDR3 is TGCAGGGCCGGGACAAGTGGTGAGACCCAGTACTTC. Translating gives CRAGTSGETQYF.